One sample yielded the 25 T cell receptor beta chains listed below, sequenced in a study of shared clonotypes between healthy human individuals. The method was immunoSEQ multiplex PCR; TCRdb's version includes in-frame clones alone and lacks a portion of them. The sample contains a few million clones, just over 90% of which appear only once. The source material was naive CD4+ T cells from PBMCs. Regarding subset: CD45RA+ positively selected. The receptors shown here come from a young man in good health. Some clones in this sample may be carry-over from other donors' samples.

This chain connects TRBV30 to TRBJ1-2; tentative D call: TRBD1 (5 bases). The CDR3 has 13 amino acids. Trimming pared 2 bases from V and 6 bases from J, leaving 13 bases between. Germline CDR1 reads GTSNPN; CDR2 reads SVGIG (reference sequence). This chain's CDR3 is CAWSWVSGNGYTF. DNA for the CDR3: TGTGCCTGGAGTTGGGTATCAGGGAATGGCTACACCTTC.

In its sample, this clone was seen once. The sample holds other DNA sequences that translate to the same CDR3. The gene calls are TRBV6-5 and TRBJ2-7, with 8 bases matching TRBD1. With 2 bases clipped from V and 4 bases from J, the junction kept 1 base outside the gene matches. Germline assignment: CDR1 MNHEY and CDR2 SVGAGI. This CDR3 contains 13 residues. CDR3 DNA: TGTGCCAGCAGTTACCGACAGGGGTACGAGCAGTACTTC. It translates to CASSYRQGYEQYF.

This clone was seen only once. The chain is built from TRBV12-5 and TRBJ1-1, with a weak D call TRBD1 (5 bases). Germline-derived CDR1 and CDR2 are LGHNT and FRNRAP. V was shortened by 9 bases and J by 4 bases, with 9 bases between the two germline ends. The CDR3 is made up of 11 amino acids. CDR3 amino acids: CASGGFTEAFF. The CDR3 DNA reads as TGTGCTAGCGGGGGGTTCACTGAAGCTTTCTTT.

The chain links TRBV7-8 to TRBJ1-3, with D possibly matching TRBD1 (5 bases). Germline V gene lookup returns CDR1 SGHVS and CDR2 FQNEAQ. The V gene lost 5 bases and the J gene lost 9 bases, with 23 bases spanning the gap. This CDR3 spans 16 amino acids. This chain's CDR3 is CASSLSRDGPGGTIYF. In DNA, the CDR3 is TGTGCCAGCAGCCTCTCCCGGGACGGACCCGGCGGCACCATATATTTT.

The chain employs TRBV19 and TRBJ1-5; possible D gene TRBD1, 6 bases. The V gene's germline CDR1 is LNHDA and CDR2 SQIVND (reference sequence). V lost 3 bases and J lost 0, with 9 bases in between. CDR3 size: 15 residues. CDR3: CASSMRGDSNQPQHF. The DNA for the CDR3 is TGTGCCAGTAGTATGAGGGGGGATAGCAATCAGCCCCAGCATTTT.

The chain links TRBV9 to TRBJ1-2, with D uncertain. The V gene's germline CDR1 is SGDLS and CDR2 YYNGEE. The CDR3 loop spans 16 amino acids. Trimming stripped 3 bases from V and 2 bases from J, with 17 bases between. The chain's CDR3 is CASSALGEGENYGYTF. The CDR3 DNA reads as TGTGCCAGCAGCGCCCTCGGGGAGGGCGAGAACTATGGCTACACCTTC.

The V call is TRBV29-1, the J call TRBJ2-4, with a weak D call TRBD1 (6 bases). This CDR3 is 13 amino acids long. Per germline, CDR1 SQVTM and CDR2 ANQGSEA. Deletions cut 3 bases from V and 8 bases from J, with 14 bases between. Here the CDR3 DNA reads TGCAGCGTTGAGGGGACATCTCGCGACATTCAGTACTTC. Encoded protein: CSVEGTSRDIQYF.

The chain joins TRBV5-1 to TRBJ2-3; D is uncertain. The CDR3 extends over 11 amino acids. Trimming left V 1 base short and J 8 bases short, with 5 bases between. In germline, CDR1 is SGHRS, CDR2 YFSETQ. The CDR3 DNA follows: TGCGCCAGCAGCTTGATGATTACGCAGTATTTT. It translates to CASSLMITQYF.

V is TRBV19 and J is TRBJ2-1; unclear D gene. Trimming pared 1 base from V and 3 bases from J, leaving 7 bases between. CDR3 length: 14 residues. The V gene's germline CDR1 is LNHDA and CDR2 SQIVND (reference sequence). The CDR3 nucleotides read TGTGCCAGTAGTATAGTCGGAGTCTACAATGAGCAGTTCTTC. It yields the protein CASSIVGVYNEQFF.

The CDR3 nucleotides read TGCGCCAGCAGTACCGATGGGCGGGGATTGTATCAGCCCCAGCATTTT. Translation gives CASSTDGRGLYQPQHF. The chain couples TRBV10-2 to TRBJ1-5; D ambiguous. This CDR3 comprises 16 residues. V was pared by 5 bases and J by 5 bases, with 19 bases between. From germline, CDR1 is WSHSY and CDR2 SAAADI.

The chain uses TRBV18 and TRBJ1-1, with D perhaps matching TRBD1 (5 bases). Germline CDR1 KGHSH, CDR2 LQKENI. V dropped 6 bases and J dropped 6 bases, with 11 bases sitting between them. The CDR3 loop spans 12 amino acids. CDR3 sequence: CASSSGFAEAFF. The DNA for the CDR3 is TGTGCCAGCTCCTCAGGGTTCGCTGAAGCTTTCTTT.

The CDR3 DNA reads as TGTGCCATCAGACCGGACAGCGGGGGAGAGACCCAGTACTTC. Translated: CAIRPDSGGETQYF. The genes are TRBV10-3 and TRBJ2-5, with 8 bases matching TRBD2. V lost 6 bases and J lost 4; bases outside the gene matches: 7. The CDR3 runs 14 residues. CDR1 and CDR2 from the germline V gene are ENHRY and SYGVKD.

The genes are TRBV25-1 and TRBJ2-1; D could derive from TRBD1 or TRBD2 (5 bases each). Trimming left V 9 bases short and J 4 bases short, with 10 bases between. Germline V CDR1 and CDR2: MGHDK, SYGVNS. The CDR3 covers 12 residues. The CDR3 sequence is CASWDVYNEQFF. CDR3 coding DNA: TGTGCCAGTTGGGACGTATACAATGAGCAGTTCTTC. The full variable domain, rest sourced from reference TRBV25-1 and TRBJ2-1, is EADIYQTPRYLVIGTGKKITLECSQTMGHDKMYWYQQDPGMELHLIHYSYGVNSTEKGDLSSESTVSRIRTEHFPLTLESARPSHTSQYLCASWDVYNEQFFGPGTRLTVL.

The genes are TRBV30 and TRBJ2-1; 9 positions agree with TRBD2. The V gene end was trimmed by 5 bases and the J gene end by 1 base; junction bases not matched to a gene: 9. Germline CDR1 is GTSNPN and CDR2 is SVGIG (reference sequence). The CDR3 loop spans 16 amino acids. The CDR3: CAWVGGRASSYNEQFF. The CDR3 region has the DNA TGTGCCTGGGTTGGCGGGAGGGCCTCGTCCTACAATGAGCAGTTCTTC.

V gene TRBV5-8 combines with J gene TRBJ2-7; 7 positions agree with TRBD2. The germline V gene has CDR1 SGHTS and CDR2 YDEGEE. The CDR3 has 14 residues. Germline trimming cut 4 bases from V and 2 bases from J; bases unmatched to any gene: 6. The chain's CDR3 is CASSPSGLPYEQYF. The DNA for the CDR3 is TGTGCCAGCAGCCCCTCGGGACTACCCTACGAGCAGTACTTC.

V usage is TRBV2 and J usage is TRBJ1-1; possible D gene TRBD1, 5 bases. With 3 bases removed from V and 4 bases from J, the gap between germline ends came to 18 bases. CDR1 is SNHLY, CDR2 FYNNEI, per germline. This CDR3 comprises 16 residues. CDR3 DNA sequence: TGTGCCAGCAGTGAGGGCCGTGGTCGGGGGGGCACTGAAGCTTTCTTT. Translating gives CASSEGRGRGGTEAFF.

CDR3 sequence reads: CASSVQGGGNQPQHF. The CDR3 DNA follows: TGTGCCAGCAGTGTTCAGGGGGGAGGCAATCAGCCCCAGCATTTT. The chain recombines TRBV2 with TRBJ1-5; 7 bases fit TRBD1. Germline-derived CDR1 and CDR2 are SNHLY and FYNNEI. The junction had 5 bases not matched to a gene; V was cut back by 4 bases and J by 2 bases. The CDR3 spans 15 residues. Supplemented by reference TRBV2 and TRBJ1-5, the full variable domain reads EPEVTQTPSHQVTQMGQEVILRCVPISNHLYFYWYRQILGQKVEFLVSFYNNEISEKSEIFDDQFSVERPDGSNFTLKIRSTKLEDSAMYFCASSVQGGGNQPQHFGDGTRLSIL.

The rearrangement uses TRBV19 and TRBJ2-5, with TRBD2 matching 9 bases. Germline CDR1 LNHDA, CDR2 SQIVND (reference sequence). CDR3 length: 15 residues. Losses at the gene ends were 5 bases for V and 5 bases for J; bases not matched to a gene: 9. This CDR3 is CASSASGEPYETQYF. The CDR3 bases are TGTGCCAGTAGTGCTAGCGGGGAACCTTATGAGACCCAGTACTTC.

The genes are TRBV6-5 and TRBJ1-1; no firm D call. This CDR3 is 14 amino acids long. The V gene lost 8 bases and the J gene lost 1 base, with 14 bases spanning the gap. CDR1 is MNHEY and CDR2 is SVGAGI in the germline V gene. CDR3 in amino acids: CASGRRWENTEAFF. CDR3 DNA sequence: TGTGCCAGCGGTCGACGGTGGGAGAACACTGAAGCTTTCTTT.

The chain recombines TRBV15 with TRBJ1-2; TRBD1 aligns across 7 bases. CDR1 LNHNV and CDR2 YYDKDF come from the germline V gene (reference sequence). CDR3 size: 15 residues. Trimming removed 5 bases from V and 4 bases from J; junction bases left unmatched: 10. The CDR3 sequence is CATSGGTAQSYGYTF. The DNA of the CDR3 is TGTGCCACCAGCGGGGGGACAGCCCAGAGCTATGGCTACACCTTC.

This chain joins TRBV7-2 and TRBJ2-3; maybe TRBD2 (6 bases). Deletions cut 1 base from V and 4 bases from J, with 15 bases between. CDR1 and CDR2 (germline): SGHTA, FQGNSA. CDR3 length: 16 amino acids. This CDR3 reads CASSLGAAGTADTQYF. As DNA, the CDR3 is TGTGCCAGCAGCTTAGGCGCTGCGGGAACGGCAGATACGCAGTATTTT. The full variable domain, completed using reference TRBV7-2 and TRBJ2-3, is GAGVSQSPSNKVTEKGKDVELRCDPISGHTALYWYRQSLGQGLEFLIYFQGNSAPDKSGLPSDRFSAERTGGSVSTLTIQRTQQEDSAVYLCASSLGAAGTADTQYFGPGTRLTVL.

CDR3 sequence: CASSIVAGGLSSGANVLTF. The CDR3 region has the DNA TGTGCCAGTAGTATAGTGGCAGGGGGGCTCTCCTCTGGGGCCAACGTCCTGACTTTC. The genes are TRBV19 and TRBJ2-6; possible D gene TRBD1, 7 bases. Germline assignment: CDR1 LNHDA and CDR2 SQIVND (reference sequence). This CDR3 comprises 19 residues. Trimming removed 1 base at V and 0 bases at J, with 16 bases between.

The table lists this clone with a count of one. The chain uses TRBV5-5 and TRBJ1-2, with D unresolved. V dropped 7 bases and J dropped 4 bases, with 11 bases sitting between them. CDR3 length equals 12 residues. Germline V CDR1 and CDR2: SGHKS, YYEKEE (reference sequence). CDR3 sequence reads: CASHAEGYGYTF. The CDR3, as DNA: TGTGCCAGCCATGCGGAGGGCTATGGCTACACCTTC.

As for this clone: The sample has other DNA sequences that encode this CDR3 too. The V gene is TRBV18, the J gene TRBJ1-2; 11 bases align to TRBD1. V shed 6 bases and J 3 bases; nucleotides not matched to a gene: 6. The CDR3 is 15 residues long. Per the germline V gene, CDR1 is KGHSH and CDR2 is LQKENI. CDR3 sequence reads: CASSPGQGADYGYTF. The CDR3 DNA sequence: TGTGCCAGCTCTCCCGGACAGGGGGCGGACTATGGCTACACCTTC.

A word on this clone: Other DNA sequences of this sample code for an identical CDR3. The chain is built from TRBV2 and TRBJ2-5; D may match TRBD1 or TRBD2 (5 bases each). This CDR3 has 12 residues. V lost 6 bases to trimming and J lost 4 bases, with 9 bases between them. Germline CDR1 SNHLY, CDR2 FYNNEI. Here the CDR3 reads CASSGDGETQYF. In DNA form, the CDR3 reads TGTGCCAGCAGCGGGGACGGAGAGACCCAGTACTTC.